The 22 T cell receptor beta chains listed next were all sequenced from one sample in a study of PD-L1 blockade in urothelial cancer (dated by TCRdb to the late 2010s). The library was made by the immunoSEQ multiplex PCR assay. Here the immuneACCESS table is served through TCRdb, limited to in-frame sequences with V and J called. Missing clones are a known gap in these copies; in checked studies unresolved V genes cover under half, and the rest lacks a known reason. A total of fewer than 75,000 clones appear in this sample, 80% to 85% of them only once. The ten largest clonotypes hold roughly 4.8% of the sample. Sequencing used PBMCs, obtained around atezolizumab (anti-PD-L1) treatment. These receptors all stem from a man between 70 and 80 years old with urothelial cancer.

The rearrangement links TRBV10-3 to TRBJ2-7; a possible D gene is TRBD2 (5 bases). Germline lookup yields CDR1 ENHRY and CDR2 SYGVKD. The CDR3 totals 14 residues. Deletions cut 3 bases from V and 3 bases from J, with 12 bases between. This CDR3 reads CAISDGRRNYEQYF. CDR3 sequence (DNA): TGTGCCATCAGTGATGGCAGGAGGAACTACGAGCAGTACTTC.

The CDR3 loop reads CASSWGQGVNYGYTF. The CDR3 bases are TGCGCCAGCAGCTGGGGACAGGGGGTTAACTATGGCTACACCTTC. The V gene is TRBV5-1, the J gene TRBJ1-2; 11 nucleotides agree with TRBD1. CDR3 length: 15 residues. V shed 3 bases and J 1 base; nucleotides not matched to a gene: 2. Germline V CDR1 and CDR2: SGHRS, YFSETQ.

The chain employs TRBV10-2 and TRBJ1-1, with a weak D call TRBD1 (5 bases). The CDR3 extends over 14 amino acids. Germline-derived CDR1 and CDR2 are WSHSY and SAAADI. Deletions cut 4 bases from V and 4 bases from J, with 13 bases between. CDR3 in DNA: TGCGCCAGCAGTGTATCAGCAGGGTTCACTGAAGCTTTCTTT. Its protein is CASSVSAGFTEAFF.

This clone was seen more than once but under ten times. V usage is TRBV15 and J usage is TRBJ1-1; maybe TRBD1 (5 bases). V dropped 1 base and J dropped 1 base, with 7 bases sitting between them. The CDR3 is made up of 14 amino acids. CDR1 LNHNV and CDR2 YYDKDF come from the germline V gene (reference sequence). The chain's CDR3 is CATSRGQPNTEAFF. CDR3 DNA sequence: TGTGCCACCAGCAGAGGACAGCCGAACACTGAAGCTTTCTTT.

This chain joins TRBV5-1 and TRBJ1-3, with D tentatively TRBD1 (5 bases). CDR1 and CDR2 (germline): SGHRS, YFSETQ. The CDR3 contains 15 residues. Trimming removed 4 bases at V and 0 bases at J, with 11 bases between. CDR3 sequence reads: CASSAGQFSGNTIYF. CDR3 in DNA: TGCGCCAGCAGCGCTGGACAATTCTCTGGAAACACCATATATTTT.

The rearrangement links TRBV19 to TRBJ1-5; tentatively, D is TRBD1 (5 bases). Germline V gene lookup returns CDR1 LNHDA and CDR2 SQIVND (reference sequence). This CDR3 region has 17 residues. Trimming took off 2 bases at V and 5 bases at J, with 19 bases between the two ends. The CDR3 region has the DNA TGTGCCAGTAGTATATGGCAGGGAGGAGGGGCCGATCAGCCCCAGCATTTT. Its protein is CASSIWQGGGADQPQHF.

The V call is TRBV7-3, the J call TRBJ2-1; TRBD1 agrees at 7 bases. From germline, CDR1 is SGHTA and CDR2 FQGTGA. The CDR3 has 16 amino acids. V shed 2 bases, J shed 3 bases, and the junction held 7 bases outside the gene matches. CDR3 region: CASSLGGQIFYNEQFF. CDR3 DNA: TGTGCCAGCAGCTTAGGGGGACAGATTTTCTACAATGAGCAGTTCTTC.

In DNA, the CDR3 is TGTGCCAGCAGCTTAGGTTTTGCGCCAGATACGCAGTATTTT. Its protein product is CASSLGFAPDTQYF. The chain recombines TRBV11-2 with TRBJ2-3; unclear D gene. The CDR3 extends over 14 amino acids. Per the germline V gene, CDR1 is SGHAT and CDR2 is FQNNGV. Trimming left V 1 base short and J 4 bases short, with 9 bases between.

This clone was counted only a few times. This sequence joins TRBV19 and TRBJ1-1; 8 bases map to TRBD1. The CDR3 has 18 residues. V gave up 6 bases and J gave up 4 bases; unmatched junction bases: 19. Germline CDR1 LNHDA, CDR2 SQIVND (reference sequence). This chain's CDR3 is CASRRQSGAGGSSTEAFF. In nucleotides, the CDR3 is TGTGCCAGTAGACGCCAGAGCGGGGCAGGGGGCTCTAGCACTGAAGCTTTCTTT.

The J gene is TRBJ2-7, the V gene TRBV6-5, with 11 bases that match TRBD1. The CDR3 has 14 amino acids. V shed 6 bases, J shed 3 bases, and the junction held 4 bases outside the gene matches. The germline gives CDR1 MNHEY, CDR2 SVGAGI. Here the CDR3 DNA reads TGTGCCAGCAGAGCCGGGACAGGGGGCTACGAGCAGTACTTC. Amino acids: CASRAGTGGYEQYF.

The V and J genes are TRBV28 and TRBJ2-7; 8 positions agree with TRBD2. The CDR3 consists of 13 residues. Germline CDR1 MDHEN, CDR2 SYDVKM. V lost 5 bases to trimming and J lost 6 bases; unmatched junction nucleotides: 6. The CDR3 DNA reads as TGTGCCAGCAGTACCGGGGGGGATCTCGAGCAGTACTTC. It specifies CASSTGGDLEQYF.

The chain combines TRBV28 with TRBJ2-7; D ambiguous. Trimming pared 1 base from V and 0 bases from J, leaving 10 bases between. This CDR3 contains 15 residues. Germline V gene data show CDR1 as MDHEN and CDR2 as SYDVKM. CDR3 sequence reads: CASSLYPRNSYEQYF. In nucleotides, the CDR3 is TGTGCCAGCAGTTTATACCCGCGAAACTCCTACGAGCAGTACTTC.

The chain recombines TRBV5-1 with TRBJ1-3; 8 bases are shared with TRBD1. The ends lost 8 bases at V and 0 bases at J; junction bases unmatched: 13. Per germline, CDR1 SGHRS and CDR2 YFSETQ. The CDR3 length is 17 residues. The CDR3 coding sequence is TGCGCCAGAGACAAAATCGGCAGGGGGCTCTCTGGAAACACCATATATTTT. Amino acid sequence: CARDKIGRGLSGNTIYF. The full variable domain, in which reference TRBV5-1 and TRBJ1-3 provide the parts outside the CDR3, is KAGVTQTPRYLIKTRGQQVTLSCSPISGHRSVSWYQQTPGQGLQFLFEYFSETQRNKGNFPGRFSGRQFSNSRSEMNVSTLELGDSALYLCARDKIGRGLSGNTIYFGEGSWLTVV.

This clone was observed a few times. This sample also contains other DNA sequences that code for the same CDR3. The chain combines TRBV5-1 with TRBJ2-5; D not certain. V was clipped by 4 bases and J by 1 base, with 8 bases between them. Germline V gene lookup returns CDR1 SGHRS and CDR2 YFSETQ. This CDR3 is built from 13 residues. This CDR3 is CASSPTGQETQYF. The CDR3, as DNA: TGCGCCAGCAGCCCTACCGGCCAAGAGACCCAGTACTTC.

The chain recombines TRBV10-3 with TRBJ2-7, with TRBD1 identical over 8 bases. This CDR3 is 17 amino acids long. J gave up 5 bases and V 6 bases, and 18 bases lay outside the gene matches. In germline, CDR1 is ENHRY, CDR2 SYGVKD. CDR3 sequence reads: CAIRAADTGQALNEQYF. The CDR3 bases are TGTGCCATCAGGGCTGCAGATACGGGACAGGCTCTTAACGAGCAGTACTTC.

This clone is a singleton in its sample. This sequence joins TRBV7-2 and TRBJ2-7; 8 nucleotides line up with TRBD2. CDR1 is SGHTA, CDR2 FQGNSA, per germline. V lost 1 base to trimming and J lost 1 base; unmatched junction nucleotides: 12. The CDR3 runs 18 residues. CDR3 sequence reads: CASSLEPAGATRSYEQYF. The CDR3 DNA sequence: TGTGCCAGCAGCTTAGAGCCAGCGGGAGCCACCAGGTCCTACGAGCAGTACTTC.

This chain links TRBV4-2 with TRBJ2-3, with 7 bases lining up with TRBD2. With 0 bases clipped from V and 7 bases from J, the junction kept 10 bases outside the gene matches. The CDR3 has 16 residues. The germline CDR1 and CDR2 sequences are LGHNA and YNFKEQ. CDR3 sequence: CASSQERREGRHTQYF. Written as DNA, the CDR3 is TGTGCCAGCAGCCAAGAAAGGAGGGAGGGCCGTCATACGCAGTATTTT.

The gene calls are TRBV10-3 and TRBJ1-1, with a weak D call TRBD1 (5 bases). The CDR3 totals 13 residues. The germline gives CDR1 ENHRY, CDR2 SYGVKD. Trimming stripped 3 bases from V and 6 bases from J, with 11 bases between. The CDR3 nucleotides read TGTGCCATCAGTGAAGCAGGGCGGTCTGAAGCTTTCTTT. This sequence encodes CAISEAGRSEAFF.

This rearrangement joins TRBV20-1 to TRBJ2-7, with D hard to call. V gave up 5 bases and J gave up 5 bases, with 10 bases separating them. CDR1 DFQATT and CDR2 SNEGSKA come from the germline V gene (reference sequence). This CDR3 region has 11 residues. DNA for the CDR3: TGCAGTGCTTTAGTTGCTGACGAGCAGTACTTC. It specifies CSALVADEQYF.

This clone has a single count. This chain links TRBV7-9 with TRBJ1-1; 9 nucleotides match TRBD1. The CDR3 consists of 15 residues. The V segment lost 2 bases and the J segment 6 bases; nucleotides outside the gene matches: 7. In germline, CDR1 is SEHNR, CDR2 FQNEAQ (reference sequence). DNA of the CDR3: TGTGCCAGCAGCTTATGGGCAACAGGGGGCCCTGAAGCTTTCTTT. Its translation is CASSLWATGGPEAFF.

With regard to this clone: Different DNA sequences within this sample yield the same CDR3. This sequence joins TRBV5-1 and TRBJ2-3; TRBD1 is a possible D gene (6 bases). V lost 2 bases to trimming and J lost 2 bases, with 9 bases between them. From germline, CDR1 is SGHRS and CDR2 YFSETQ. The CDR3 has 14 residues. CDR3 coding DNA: TGCGCCAGCAGCTTAGGACAGTCCACAGATACGCAGTATTTT. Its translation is CASSLGQSTDTQYF. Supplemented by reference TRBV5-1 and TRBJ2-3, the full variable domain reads KAGVTQTPRYLIKTRGQQVTLSCSPISGHRSVSWYQQTPGQGLQFLFEYFSETQRNKGNFPGRFSGRQFSNSRSEMNVSTLELGDSALYLCASSLGQSTDTQYFGPGTRLTVL.

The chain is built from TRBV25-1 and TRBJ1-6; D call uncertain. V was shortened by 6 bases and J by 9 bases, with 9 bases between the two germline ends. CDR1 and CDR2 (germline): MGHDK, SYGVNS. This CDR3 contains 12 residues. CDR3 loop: CASSAPGSPLHF. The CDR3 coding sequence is TGTGCCAGCAGCGCCCCCGGTTCACCCCTCCACTTT.